These 2 T cell receptor beta chains were sequenced from one sample in a study of cytomegalovirus exposure and HLA in healthy donors. 13 Jbeta primers and 60 Vbeta primers were used for the PCR. The method was immunoSEQ multiplex PCR; TCRdb's version includes in-frame clones alone and lacks a portion of them. This sample has 310,000 or so clones; 70% to 90% occur once, and the top ten carry about 2%. The sample taken for sequencing was PBMCs. The origin of the receptors is a woman aged 18-29 years in good health and CMV-seronegative.

J is TRBJ1-1 and V is TRBV5-4; D may be TRBD1 (5 bases). This CDR3 has 13 amino acids. Germline-derived CDR1 and CDR2 are SGHNT and YYREEE (reference sequence). Deletions cut 5 bases from V and 3 bases from J, with 11 bases between. In DNA, the CDR3 is TGTGCCAGCAGAACAACGGGGGACACTGAAGCTTTCTTT. Translation: CASRTTGDTEAFF.

The V call is TRBV4-1, the J call TRBJ1-2; 12 positions agree with TRBD1. The germline V gene has CDR1 MGHRA and CDR2 YSYEKL. The V and J ends lost 4 bases and 1 base, in that order; junction bases with no gene match: 4. The CDR3 totals 16 residues. The CDR3: CASSPGTGGLNYGYTF. In DNA, the CDR3 is TGCGCCAGCAGCCCCGGGACAGGGGGCCTTAACTATGGCTACACCTTC.